This TCR beta chain was retrieved from a study of T cell responses to AZD1222 COVID-19 vaccine. Study-wide points: Dominant at 160-218 and 743-854, vaccine-associated CD4 TCRs also spanned spike. Donors were mostly white British, more females; clonal diversity possibly underestimated. Nearly half of unique spike-specific TCRs reportedly avoided B.1.351 and B.1.1.7 mutated regions.

About this clone: Its specificity is not known.

Sequencing used immunoSEQ multiplex PCR; TCRdb keeps in-frame clones, though not all of them. This table has around 50,000 clones, approximately 91% appearing once. The material was peripheral blood, obtained 28 days after the second AZD1222 dose. The receptor was derived from an adult who received the AZD1222 COVID-19 vaccine.

The DNA of the CDR3 is TGTGCCAGCAGCTTAGGGCTAGCGGGAAACAATGAGCAGTTCTTC. It is translated as CASSLGLAGNNEQFF. The rearrangement links TRBV7-8 to TRBJ2-1, with 9 nucleotides matching TRBD2. The ends lost 1 base at V and 5 bases at J; junction bases unmatched: 3. The CDR3 runs 15 residues. The germline V gene has CDR1 SGHVS and CDR2 FQNEAQ.